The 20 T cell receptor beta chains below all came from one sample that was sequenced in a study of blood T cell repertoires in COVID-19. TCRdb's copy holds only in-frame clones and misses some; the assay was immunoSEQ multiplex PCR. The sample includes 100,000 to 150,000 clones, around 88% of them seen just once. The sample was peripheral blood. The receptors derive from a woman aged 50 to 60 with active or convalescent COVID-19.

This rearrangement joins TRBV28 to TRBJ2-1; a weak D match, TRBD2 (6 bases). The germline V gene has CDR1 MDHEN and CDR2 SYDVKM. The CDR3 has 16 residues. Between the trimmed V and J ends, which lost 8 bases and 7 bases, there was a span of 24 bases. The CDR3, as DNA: TGTGCCAGCGGACCGGGACTCCCATTATCTTGGAATGAGCAGTTCTTC. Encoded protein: CASGPGLPLSWNEQFF.

The CDR3 reads CASSLEPGPQVETQYF. CDR3 coding DNA: TGTGCCAGCAGCTTAGAGCCAGGCCCGCAGGTGGAGACCCAGTACTTC. The chain combines TRBV7-2 with TRBJ2-5, with D unclear. The ends were cut back, 1 base at V and 5 bases at J, with 17 bases in the middle. The germline V gene has CDR1 SGHTA and CDR2 FQGNSA. CDR3 size: 16 residues.

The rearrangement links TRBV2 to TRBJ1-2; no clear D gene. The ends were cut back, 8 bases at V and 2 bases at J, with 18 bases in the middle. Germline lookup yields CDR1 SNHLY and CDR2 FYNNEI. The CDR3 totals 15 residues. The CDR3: CASLVQLLSNYGYTF. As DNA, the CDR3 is TGTGCCAGCTTGGTCCAACTTCTCTCCAACTATGGCTACACCTTC.

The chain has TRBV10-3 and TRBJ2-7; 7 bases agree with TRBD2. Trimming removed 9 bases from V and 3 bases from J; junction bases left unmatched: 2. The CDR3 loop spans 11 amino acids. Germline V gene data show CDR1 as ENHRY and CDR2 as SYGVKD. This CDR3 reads CAIRDYYEQYF. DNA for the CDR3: TGTGCCATAAGGGACTACTACGAGCAGTACTTC.

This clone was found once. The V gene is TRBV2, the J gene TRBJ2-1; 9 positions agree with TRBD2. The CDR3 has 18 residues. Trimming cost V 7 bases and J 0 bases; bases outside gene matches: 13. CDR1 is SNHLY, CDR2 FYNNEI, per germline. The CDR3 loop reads CASKRRWLAGSSYNEQFF. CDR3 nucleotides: TGTGCCAGCAAACGCAGGTGGCTAGCGGGGAGCTCCTACAATGAGCAGTTCTTC.

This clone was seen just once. The CDR3 bases are TGTGCCAGCACGCTCAGGGAAGATACGCAGTATTTT. Translation: CASTLREDTQYF. This chain links TRBV6-5 with TRBJ2-3; a possible D gene is TRBD1 (5 bases). This CDR3 contains 12 residues. The ends were cut back, 7 bases at V and 5 bases at J, with 10 bases in the middle. Germline assignment: CDR1 MNHEY and CDR2 SVGAGI.

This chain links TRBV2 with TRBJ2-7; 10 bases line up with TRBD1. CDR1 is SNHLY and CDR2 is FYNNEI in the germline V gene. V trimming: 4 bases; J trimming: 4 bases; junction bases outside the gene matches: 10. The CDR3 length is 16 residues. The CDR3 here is CASSAGPGQGIYEQYF. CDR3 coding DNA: TGTGCCAGCAGTGCGGGACCGGGACAGGGGATATACGAGCAGTACTTC.

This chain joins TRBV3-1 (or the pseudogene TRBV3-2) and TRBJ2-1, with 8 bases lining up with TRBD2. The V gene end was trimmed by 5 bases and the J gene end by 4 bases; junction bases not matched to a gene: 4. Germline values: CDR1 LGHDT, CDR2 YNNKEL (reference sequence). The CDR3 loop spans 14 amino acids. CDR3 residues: CASSTGTSYNEQFF. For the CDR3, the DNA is TGTGCCAGCAGCACCGGGACTAGTTACAATGAGCAGTTCTTC.

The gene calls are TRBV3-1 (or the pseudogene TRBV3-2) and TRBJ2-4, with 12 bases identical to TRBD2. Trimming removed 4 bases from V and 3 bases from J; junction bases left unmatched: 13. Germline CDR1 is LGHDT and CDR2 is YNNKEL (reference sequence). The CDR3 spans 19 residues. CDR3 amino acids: CASSPYPSLAGGGKNIQYF. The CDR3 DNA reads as TGTGCCAGCAGCCCATACCCCTCCCTAGCGGGAGGGGGCAAAAACATTCAGTACTTC.

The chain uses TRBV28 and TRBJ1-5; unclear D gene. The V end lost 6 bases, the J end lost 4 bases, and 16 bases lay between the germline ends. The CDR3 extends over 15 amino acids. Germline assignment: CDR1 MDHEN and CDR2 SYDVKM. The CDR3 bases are TGTGCCAGCAGCCCCGTGGGAGTCCTTAATCAGCCCCAGCATTTT. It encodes CASSPVGVLNQPQHF.

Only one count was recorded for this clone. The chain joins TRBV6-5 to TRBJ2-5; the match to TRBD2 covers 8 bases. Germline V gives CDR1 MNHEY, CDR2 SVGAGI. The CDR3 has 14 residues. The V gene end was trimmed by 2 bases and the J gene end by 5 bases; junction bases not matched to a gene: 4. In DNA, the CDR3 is TGTGCCAGCAGTTACGGCCCTAGCGGGGAGACCCAGTACTTC. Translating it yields CASSYGPSGETQYF.

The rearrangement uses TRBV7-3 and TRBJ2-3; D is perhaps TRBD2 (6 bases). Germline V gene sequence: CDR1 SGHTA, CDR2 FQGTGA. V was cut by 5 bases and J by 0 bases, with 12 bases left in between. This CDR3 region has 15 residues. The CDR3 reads CASSPSALSTDTQYF. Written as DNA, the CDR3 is TGTGCCAGCAGCCCTAGCGCGTTAAGCACAGATACGCAGTATTTT.

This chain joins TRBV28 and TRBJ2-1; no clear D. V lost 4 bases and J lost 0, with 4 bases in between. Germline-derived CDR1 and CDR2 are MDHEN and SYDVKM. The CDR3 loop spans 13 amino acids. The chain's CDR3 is CASSSFSYNEQFF. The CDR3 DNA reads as TGTGCCAGCAGTTCGTTCTCCTACAATGAGCAGTTCTTC.

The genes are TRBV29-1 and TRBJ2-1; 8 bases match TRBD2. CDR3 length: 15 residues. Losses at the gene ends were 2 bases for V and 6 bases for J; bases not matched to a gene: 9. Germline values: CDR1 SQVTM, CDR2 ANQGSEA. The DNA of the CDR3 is TGCAGCGTTGAATGGCGGGGGGCCGGAGGCAATGAGCAGTTCTTC. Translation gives CSVEWRGAGGNEQFF.

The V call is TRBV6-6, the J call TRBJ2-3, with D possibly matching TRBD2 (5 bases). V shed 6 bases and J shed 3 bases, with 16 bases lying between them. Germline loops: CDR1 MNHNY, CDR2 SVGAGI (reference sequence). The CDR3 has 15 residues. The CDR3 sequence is CASRFSGVETDTQYF. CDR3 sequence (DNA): TGTGCCAGCAGATTCAGCGGAGTCGAAACAGATACGCAGTATTTT.

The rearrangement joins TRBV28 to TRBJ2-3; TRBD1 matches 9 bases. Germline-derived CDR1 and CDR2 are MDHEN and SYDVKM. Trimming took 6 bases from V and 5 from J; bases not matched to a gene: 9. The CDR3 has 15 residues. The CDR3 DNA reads TGTGCCAGCAGCTCCCCGGGACAGGGCAAAGATACGCAGTATTTT. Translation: CASSSPGQGKDTQYF.

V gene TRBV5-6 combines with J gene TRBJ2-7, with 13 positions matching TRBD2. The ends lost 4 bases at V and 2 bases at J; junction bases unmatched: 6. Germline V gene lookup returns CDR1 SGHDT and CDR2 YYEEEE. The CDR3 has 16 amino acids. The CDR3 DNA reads TGTGCCAGCAGCCTGGGACTAGCGGGATTTACCTACGAGCAGTACTTC. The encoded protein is CASSLGLAGFTYEQYF.

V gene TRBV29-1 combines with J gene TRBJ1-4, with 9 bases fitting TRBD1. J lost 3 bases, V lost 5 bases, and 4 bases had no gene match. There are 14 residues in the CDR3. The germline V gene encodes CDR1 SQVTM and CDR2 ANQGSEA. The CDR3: CSVTGTGSNEKLFF. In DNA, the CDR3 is TGCAGCGTTACCGGGACAGGGTCTAATGAAAAACTGTTTTTT.

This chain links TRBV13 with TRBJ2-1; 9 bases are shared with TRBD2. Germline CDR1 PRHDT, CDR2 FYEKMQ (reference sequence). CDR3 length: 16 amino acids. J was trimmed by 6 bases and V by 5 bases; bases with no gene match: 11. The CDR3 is CASSPRGLASSNEQFF. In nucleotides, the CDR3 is TGTGCCAGCAGCCCCCGAGGACTAGCGAGTAGCAATGAGCAGTTCTTC.

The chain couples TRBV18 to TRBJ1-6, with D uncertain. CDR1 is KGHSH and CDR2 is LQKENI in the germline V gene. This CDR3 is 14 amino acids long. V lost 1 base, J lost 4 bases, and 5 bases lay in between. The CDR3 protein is CASSPQQYNSPLHF. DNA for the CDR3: TGTGCCAGCTCACCACAACAGTATAATTCACCCCTCCACTTT. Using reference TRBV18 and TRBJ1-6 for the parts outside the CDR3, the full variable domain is NAGVMQNPRHLVRRRGQEARLRCSPMKGHSHVYWYRQLPEEGLKFMVYLQKENIIDESGMPKERFSAEFPKEGPSILRIQQVVRGDSAAYFCASSPQQYNSPLHFGNGTRLTVT.